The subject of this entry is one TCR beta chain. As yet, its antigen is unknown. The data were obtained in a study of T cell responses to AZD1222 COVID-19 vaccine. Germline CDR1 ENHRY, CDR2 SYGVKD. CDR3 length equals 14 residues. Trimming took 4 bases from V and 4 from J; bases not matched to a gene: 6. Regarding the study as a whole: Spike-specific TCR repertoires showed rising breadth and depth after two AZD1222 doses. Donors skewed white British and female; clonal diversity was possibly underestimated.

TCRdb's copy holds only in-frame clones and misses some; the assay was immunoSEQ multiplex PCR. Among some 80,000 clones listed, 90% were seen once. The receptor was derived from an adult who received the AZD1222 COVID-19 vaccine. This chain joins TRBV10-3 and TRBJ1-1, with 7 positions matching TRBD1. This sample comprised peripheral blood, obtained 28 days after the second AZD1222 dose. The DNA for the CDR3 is TGTGCCATCAGTGCGAACGACAGGGCCACTGAAGCTTTCTTT. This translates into CAISANDRATEAFF.